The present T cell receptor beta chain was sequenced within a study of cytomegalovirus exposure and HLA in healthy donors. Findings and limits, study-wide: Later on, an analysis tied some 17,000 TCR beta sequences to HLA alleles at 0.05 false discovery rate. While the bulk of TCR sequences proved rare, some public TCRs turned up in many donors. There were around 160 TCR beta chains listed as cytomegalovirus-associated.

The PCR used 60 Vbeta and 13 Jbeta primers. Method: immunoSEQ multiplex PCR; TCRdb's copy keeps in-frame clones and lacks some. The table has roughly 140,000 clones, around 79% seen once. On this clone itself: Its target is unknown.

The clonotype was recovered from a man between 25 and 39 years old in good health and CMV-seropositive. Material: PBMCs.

The CDR3 loop is CASVPALAGGKDTQYF. CDR3 nucleotides: TGTGCCAGCGTCCCTGCTCTGGCGGGGGGTAAAGATACGCAGTATTTT. The chain couples TRBV18 to TRBJ2-3, with 8 positions matching TRBD2. Germline CDR1 KGHSH, CDR2 LQKENI. There are 16 residues in the CDR3. With 8 bases clipped from V and 5 bases from J, the junction kept 15 bases outside the gene matches.